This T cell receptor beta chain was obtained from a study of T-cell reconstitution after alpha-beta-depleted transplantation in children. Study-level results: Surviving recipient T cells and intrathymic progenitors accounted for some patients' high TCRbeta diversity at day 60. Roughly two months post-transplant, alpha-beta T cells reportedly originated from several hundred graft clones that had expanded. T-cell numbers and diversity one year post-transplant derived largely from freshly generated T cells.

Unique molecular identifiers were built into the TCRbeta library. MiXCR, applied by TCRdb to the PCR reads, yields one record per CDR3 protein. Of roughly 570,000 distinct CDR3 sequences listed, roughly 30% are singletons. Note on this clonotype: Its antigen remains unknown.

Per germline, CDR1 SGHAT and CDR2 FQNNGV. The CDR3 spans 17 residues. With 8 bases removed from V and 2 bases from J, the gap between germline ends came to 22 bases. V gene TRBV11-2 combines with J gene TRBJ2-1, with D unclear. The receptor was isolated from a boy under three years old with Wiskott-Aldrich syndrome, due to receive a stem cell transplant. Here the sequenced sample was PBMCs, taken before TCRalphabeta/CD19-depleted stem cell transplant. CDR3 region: CASVSSSVPQPYNEQFF. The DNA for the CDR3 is TGTGCCAGCGTATCGTCGTCTGTGCCCCAACCCTACAATGAGCAGTTCTTC.